This T cell receptor (beta chain) was documented in a study of molecular identifiers for immune sequencing clone quantification. The V gene lost 1 base and the J gene lost 4 bases, with 13 bases spanning the gap. This CDR3 comprises 15 residues. Germline V gene sequence: CDR1 MNHEY, CDR2 SMNVEV (reference sequence). Concerning this clonotype itself: Its antigen is unidentified.

General study findings and limits: One cell's worth of spiked Jurkat TCR RNA was reportedly detectable among about a million naive cells. Clonotypes topping 20 RNA copies carried over 99% of effector molecules but under 1% of naive ones.

Preparation methods for the bulk TCR libraries were those previously described, with listed TCR primers. Using its own MiXCR run on the PCR reads, TCRdb lists one record per CDR3 protein. This sample has approximately 320,000 distinct CDR3 sequences, with 24% found just once. The receptor was derived from a human donor in good health. Some libraries in this study had Jurkat cell RNA spiked in. V gene TRBV27 combines with J gene TRBJ1-1; unclear D gene. Sequenced material: naive CD8+ T cells from blood, with Jurkat cell RNA spiked in. The subset: FACS-sorted CD8+CD4-CCR7+CD45RA+ naive T cells. DNA of the CDR3: TGTGCCAGCAGTTTATGGTCCAGGTCTGGCACTGAAGCTTTCTTT. Residues: CASSLWSRSGTEAFF.